The next 22 T cell receptor beta chains were all read from a single sample in a study of T cell repertoires in cytomegalovirus infection. One entry per CDR3 protein, called by TCRdb with MiXCR from the reads. The repertoire has some 99,000 distinct CDR3 sequences, around 28% of them found once; the top ten carry about 81%. These receptors have no identified antigens. The sequences come from CD8+ T cells from cultured PBMCs, collected from culture after CMV antigen stimulation. The receptors derive from a human donor in good health (CMV status not recorded). Some clones in this sample may be carry-over from other donors' samples.

The CDR3 spells CASSQGPGETQYF. The DNA of the CDR3 is TGTGCCAGCAGCCAAGGTCCAGGGGAGACCCAGTACTTC. This chain links TRBV4-2 with TRBJ2-5; the D gene is possibly TRBD1 (5 bases). The CDR3 contains 13 residues. Germline V lookup: CDR1 LGHNA, CDR2 YNFKEQ. Trimming shortened V by 1 base and J by 5 bases, and 8 bases separated the two germline ends.

The chain joins TRBV19 to TRBJ1-1; D possibly corresponds to TRBD1 (6 bases). Germline values: CDR1 LNHDA, CDR2 SQIVND (reference sequence). V was clipped by 8 bases and J by 1 base, with 14 bases between them. This CDR3 is 14 amino acids long. The CDR3 coding sequence is TGTGCCAGTCGCCGGGGGGCGGGGAACACTGAAGCTTTCTTT. It codes for CASRRGAGNTEAFF.

In its sample, this clonotype was seen a few times. This rearrangement joins TRBV12-3 or TRBV12-4 to TRBJ1-1; D remains unclear. V was shortened by 3 bases and J by 1 base, with 6 bases between the two germline ends. The CDR3 extends over 13 amino acids. CDR3 sequence: CASSFDPNTEAFF. The CDR3 DNA reads TGTGCCAGCAGTTTTGATCCGAACACTGAAGCTTTCTTT.

The chain combines TRBV27 with TRBJ2-7; D may be TRBD1 (5 bases). CDR1 is MNHEY, CDR2 SMNVEV, per germline (reference sequence). V dropped 7 bases and J dropped 6 bases, with 22 bases sitting between them. The CDR3 totals 15 residues. CDR3 region: CASTTLSAGKGEQYF. The CDR3 DNA sequence: TGTGCCAGCACCACATTGTCGGCAGGGAAGGGCGAGCAGTACTTC.

This chain connects TRBV24-1 to TRBJ2-2; no clear D. The germline CDR1 and CDR2 sequences are KGHDR and SFDVKD. The CDR3 has 16 amino acids. The V and J ends lost 1 base and 0 bases respectively, with 8 bases between them. The CDR3 region has the DNA TGTGCCACCAGTGATTTTGGGCAGCCGAACACCGGGGAGCTGTTTTTT. Protein sequence: CATSDFGQPNTGELFF.

In this sample, this clonotype turned up a few times. The rearrangement joins TRBV2 to TRBJ2-1; D remains unclear. Germline V gives CDR1 SNHLY, CDR2 FYNNEI. Deletions cut 3 bases from V and 0 bases from J, with 9 bases between. This CDR3 region has 15 residues. The CDR3 loop is CASSDRYSSYNEQFF. Written as DNA, the CDR3 is TGTGCCAGCAGTGACCGATATTCCTCCTACAATGAGCAGTTCTTC.

The chain uses TRBV7-2 and TRBJ2-2; unclear D gene. The CDR3 consists of 14 residues. Trimming shortened V by 7 bases and J by 4 bases, and 13 bases separated the two germline ends. Germline CDR1 SGHTA, CDR2 FQGNSA. The CDR3 region is CASTPQVGTGELFF. The DNA for the CDR3 is TGTGCCAGCACCCCTCAGGTTGGCACCGGGGAGCTGTTTTTT. The full variable domain, its missing parts supplied by reference TRBV7-2 and TRBJ2-2, is GAGVSQSPSNKVTEKGKDVELRCDPISGHTALYWYRQSLGQGLEFLIYFQGNSAPDKSGLPSDRFSAERTGGSVSTLTIQRTQQEDSAVYLCASTPQVGTGELFFGEGSRLTVL.

This clonotype was detected only a few times. V is TRBV7-9 and J is TRBJ2-5; D unresolved. The CDR3 runs 13 residues. The germline V and J ends were trimmed by 1 base and 5 bases, with 8 bases remaining between them. Germline CDR1 and CDR2: SEHNR and FQNEAQ (reference sequence). The chain's CDR3 is CASSLVVGETQYF. The CDR3 DNA is TGTGCCAGCAGCTTAGTAGTAGGGGAGACCCAGTACTTC.

The genes are TRBV14 and TRBJ1-1; weak D call: TRBD1 (6 bases). Looked up from germline, CDR1 is SGHDN and CDR2 is FVKESK. The CDR3 is made up of 18 amino acids. Trimming took 0 bases from V and 6 from J, leaving 23 bases between them. The CDR3, as DNA: TGTGCCAGCAGCCAAGATGGGACAATCGACCGGTTTAAAGCTGAAGCTTTCTTT. Amino acids: CASSQDGTIDRFKAEAFF.

The CDR3 here is CASSSHGTGDGYTF. CDR3 nucleotide sequence: TGTGCCAGCAGCTCGCACGGGACAGGGGACGGCTACACCTTC. The chain uses TRBV6-6 and TRBJ1-2; TRBD1 aligns across 10 bases. Germline trimming cut 6 bases from V and 8 bases from J; bases unmatched to any gene: 9. The CDR3 is 14 amino acids. Germline CDR1 and CDR2: MNHNY and SVGAGI (reference sequence).

Here the CDR3 DNA reads TGCAGTGCTAGAGATTTGGACAGCTCCTACGAGCAGTACTTC. This sequence encodes CSARDLDSSYEQYF. The rearrangement links TRBV20-1 to TRBJ2-7, with D perhaps matching TRBD1 (6 bases). Per the germline V gene, CDR1 is DFQATT and CDR2 is SNEGSKA (reference sequence). This CDR3 spans 14 amino acids. Deletions cut 0 bases from V and 0 bases from J, with 9 bases between.

The table lists this clonotype with many counts. The chain is built from TRBV28 and TRBJ1-1, with unresolved D. V was clipped by 6 bases and J by 0 bases, with 14 bases between them. In germline, CDR1 is MDHEN, CDR2 SYDVKM. The CDR3 is 15 residues long. CDR3 sequence: CASSHATGMNTEAFF. The CDR3 DNA is TGTGCCAGCAGCCACGCGACTGGAATGAACACTGAAGCTTTCTTT.

The table lists this clonotype with many counts. The V call is TRBV19, the J call TRBJ1-1, with a tentative D call TRBD1 (5 bases). V lost 1 base, J lost 6 bases, and 9 bases lay in between. The CDR3 runs to 13 residues. Germline lookup yields CDR1 LNHDA and CDR2 SQIVND (reference sequence). The DNA for the CDR3 is TGTGCCAGTAGTATAGGCGGGACTTCTGAAGCTTTCTTT. Translated: CASSIGGTSEAFF.

The chain couples TRBV6-2 or TRBV6-3 to TRBJ1-1, with D unresolved. CDR1 is MNHEY, CDR2 SVGEGT, per germline. V was pared by 2 bases and J by 6 bases, with 7 bases between. This CDR3 comprises 12 residues. For the CDR3, the DNA is TGTGCCAGCAGTTACGGTGCCGCTGAAGCTTTCTTT. It codes for CASSYGAAEAFF.

This clonotype was seen a handful of times. The chain uses TRBV7-2 and TRBJ1-5, with 9 bases matching TRBD1. Germline V gives CDR1 SGHTA, CDR2 FQGNSA. This CDR3 region has 17 residues. Trimming took 5 bases from V and 4 from J; bases not matched to a gene: 12. This chain's CDR3 is CASSPTGGRVGNQPQHF. CDR3 DNA: TGTGCCAGCAGCCCAACAGGGGGCCGAGTGGGGAATCAGCCCCAGCATTTT.

This clonotype was observed a few times. The chain joins TRBV19 to TRBJ2-1; possibly TRBD2 for D (6 bases). The CDR3 sequence is 14 residues long. The V end was cut by 5 bases, the J end by 8 bases, with 16 bases between. The germline CDR1 and CDR2 sequences are LNHDA and SQIVND (reference sequence). For the CDR3, the DNA is TGTGCCAGTAGTCCTTGGGACTCTTGGGATGAGCAGTTCTTC. This encodes CASSPWDSWDEQFF.

This clonotype appeared a few times. The chain joins TRBV7-9 to TRBJ2-1; 7 nucleotides line up with TRBD2. CDR1 and CDR2 (germline): SEHNR, FQNEAQ (reference sequence). The CDR3 spans 15 residues. The J segment lost 4 bases and the V segment lost 4 bases, leaving 7 bases of the junction unmatched. The CDR3 region is CASSWGLNTYNEQFF. Written as DNA, the CDR3 is TGTGCCAGCAGCTGGGGACTAAATACTTACAATGAGCAGTTCTTC.

This clonotype has a handful of counts. The J gene is TRBJ2-7, the V gene TRBV27, with no clear D. CDR3 length: 14 residues. V was shortened by 6 bases and J by 3 bases, with 15 bases between the two germline ends. CDR1 is MNHEY and CDR2 is SMNVEV in the germline V gene (reference sequence). CDR3 DNA: TGTGCCAGCAGCCCGCACGAAAGGGTCTACGAGCAGTACTTC. This gives the protein CASSPHERVYEQYF.

This clonotype was found a few times. The rearrangement uses TRBV27 and TRBJ2-3; D is uncertain. V lost 0 bases, J lost 0 bases, and 13 bases lay in between. The CDR3 consists of 17 residues. The germline gives CDR1 MNHEY, CDR2 SMNVEV (reference sequence). Written as DNA, the CDR3 is TGTGCCAGCAGTTTATCAATATATGGGTCTAGCACAGATACGCAGTATTTT. Amino acid sequence: CASSLSIYGSSTDTQYF.

This clonotype showed up just a few times. This rearrangement joins TRBV7-9 to TRBJ2-7; no firm D call. This CDR3 has 12 residues. Per the germline V gene, CDR1 is SEHNR and CDR2 is FQNEAQ (reference sequence). V was trimmed by 5 bases and J by 2 bases, leaving 7 bases between them. The CDR3 loop reads CASSGQTYEQYF. CDR3 in DNA: TGTGCCAGCAGCGGGCAAACCTACGAGCAGTACTTC.

The J gene is TRBJ1-6, the V gene TRBV7-9; tentatively, D is TRBD1 (6 bases). Germline V lookup: CDR1 SEHNR, CDR2 FQNEAQ (reference sequence). The CDR3 extends over 14 amino acids. Trimming shortened V by 4 bases and J by 10 bases, and 14 bases separated the two germline ends. DNA for the CDR3: TGTGCCAGCAGCTGGCAGGGGTCGGGCTCACCCCTCCACTTT. Protein sequence: CASSWQGSGSPLHF.

The chain links TRBV12-3 or TRBV12-4 to TRBJ2-7; TRBD2 matches at 7 bases. Losses at the gene ends were 6 bases for V and 2 bases for J; bases not matched to a gene: 10. This CDR3 has 15 residues. The CDR3 spells CASRPDGEGTYEQYF. The CDR3 DNA sequence: TGTGCCAGCAGACCCGACGGGGAGGGTACCTACGAGCAGTACTTC.